This TCR beta chain was retrieved from a study of blood T cell repertoires in COVID-19. Overall study: Spain, Italy and the United States supplied samples that represented acute and convalescent COVID-19.

The protocol was immunoSEQ multiplex PCR, while the TCRdb copy is restricted to in-frame clones and leaves out a portion. Of 70,000 to 80,000 clones listed, roughly 87% are singletons. Germline loops: CDR1 SEHNR, CDR2 FQNEAQ (reference sequence). The J segment lost 3 bases and the V segment lost 2 bases, leaving 3 bases of the junction unmatched. The CDR3 length is 15 residues. Sequencing used peripheral blood. This sequence was found in a man aged 45-65 years with acute or convalescent COVID-19. The chain is built from TRBV7-9 and TRBJ2-5, with 10 bases matching TRBD2. CDR3 protein: CASSLTSGAEETQYF. For the CDR3, the DNA is TGTGCCAGCAGCTTAACTAGCGGGGCGGAAGAGACCCAGTACTTC.